This T cell receptor (beta chain) was sequenced in a study of T cell repertoires in cytomegalovirus infection (dated by TCRdb to the late 2010s). Study-wide context: Recently identified HLA-C-restricted CMV epitopes, whose presentation resists viral immunomodulation, were targeted by peptide stimulations together with well-studied HLA-B-restricted epitopes. Donor HLA type was relevant to the analysis, because carriage of CMV infection together with the matching HLA type was indicated by public TCR beta signatures. Results and caveats for the whole study, not just this receptor: In both this cohort and an independent cohort of approximately 350 donors, the cumulative frequency of public TCR beta family members distinguished carriers of CMV infection plus the relevant HLA type. The ex vivo response was dominated by HLA-C-restricted CMV-specific TCR beta clonotypes, and the single most frequent clonotype in two of eight donors was supplied by these HLA-C-restricted clonotypes.

The CDR1 and CDR2 encoded by the germline V gene are SGHTA and FQGNSA. The CDR3 runs 14 residues from the cysteine to the phenylalanine. This entry keeps only the CDR3 DNA: 42 bases, framed from base 1. Between the V and J ends, shortened by 2 bases and 3 bases respectively, the junction contains 10 bases. TCRdb lists the instrument as Illumina HiSeq 1500. TCRdb itself trimmed the public reads at Q25 with fastp, ran MiXCR and retained productive beta chains. CDR3 protein duplicates are merged, each entry listing the most common genes and DNA. This sample gives roughly 700,000 distinct CDR3 sequences in total; around a third of them show up just once. Roughly 18% of the sample is taken by the ten largest. The intended sense of this specimen's treatment or condition label: in vitro stimulation with specific CMV peptide epitopes to enrich CMV-specific T cells. The table lists this clonotype with many counts. The specificity of this receptor is unknown. Base qualities are missing; no much larger clone stands one base away.

This clonotype was sampled from a human donor in good health (CMV status not recorded). Some clones in this sample may be carry-over from other donors' samples. The sequenced sample was cultured PBMCs, obtained from culture after CMV antigen stimulation. The chain was built from TRBV7-2 and TRBJ1-1; no D gene can be assigned with confidence. The base sequence is TGTGCCAGCAGCTTAAATTCTCCATACACTGAAGCTTTCTTT. Its translation reads: CASSLNSPYTEAFF. With all but the CDR3 taken from the reference TRBV7-2 and TRBJ1-1 genes, the full variable domain is: GAGVSQSPSNKVTEKGKDVELRCDPISGHTALYWYRQSLGQGLEFLIYFQGNSAPDKSGLPSDRFSAERTGGSVSTLTIQRTQQEDSAVYLCASSLNSPYTEAFFGQGTRLTVV.